Described below is a single T cell receptor (beta chain) sequence and its context. It lacks a known antigen. No per-base quality is available; no much larger clone lies one base away. CDR1 SGHTA and CDR2 FQGNSA are derived from the germline V gene. Trimming leaves V shorter by 4 bases and J shorter by 4 bases, with the junction holding 1 base beyond the gene matches. The CDR3 runs 13 residues from the cysteine to the phenylalanine. The read is trimmed to its CDR3 DNA, 39 bases read in frame from base 1. The immunoSEQ Assay, a bias-controlled multiplex PCR, was used to amplify TCRbeta CDR3 regions from genomic DNA. On the authors' methods: Within the assay, amplification of reference gene primers was used to estimate how many nucleated cells each sample contained. To quantify the absolute abundance of each unique TCRbeta CDR3 rearrangement, sequence reads were collapsed and filtered. For each sample, productive Simpson clonality was calculated as the square root of Simpson's diversity index over productive rearrangements. The clones in this table, taken by TCRdb from immuneACCESS, are in-frame only. Not every clone is retained; where verified, under half of the shortfall comes from an unresolved V gene, and the cause of the rest is unknown. The DNA was the basis for D and trimming; V, J and clone size are from that table. For this sample there are about 480,000 clones; roughly 90% appear just once. The ten largest account for approximately 1.8% of the sample.

The data derive from a study of blood T cell repertoires in COVID-19 (dated by TCRdb to between 2020 and 2021). With respect to the entire study: Samples covering the acute and convalescent phases of COVID-19 were provided by collaborators in the United States, Italy and Spain. HLA class I and class II types, where available, came from metadata supplied by the sample provider rather than from assay-based typing. A freely available public database, intended as a resource for researchers studying the immune response to SARS-CoV-2, is where the repertoires were released. The dataset comprised deeply sampled blood TCRbeta repertoires from subjects exposed to, actively infected with, or recovered from COVID-19. The prospective study material was composed of cDNA or gDNA derived from T cells, B-cell-depleted T cells, or PBMCs. Samples were obtained from the ongoing ImmuneRACE study (first 160 participants) and from about 1,300 subjects provided by 6 global collaborators. Nearly every sample came with metadata listing a de-identified subject ID, COVID-19 status, age in years and sex. The study at large found these results: The amount of clinical and demographic metadata varied by source and participant and was provided uncurated.

In the prospective study, participants were roughly 18 to 95 years old, resided in about two dozen geographic areas of the United States, and were enrolled through a virtual design. Cohort assignment in the prospective study relied on participant-reported clinical history from a screening survey and a study questionnaire. For ImmuneRACE Cohort 3, a participant was defined as recovered based on two consecutive negative NP/OP PCR tests, clearance by a healthcare professional, or resolution of symptoms. Each participant in the prospective study had whole blood, serum and a nasopharyngeal or oropharyngeal swab collected by mobile phlebotomists. Participants in the prospective study had the option to provide additional blood draws and questionnaires over a roughly two-month period. Before DNA extraction, blood samples from the prospective study were shipped at room temperature or frozen.

Recombination linked TRBV7-2 to TRBJ2-1; TRBD1 fits 7 bases in the junction. This receptor was obtained from a woman aged 35 to 49 who had recovered from COVID-19. What was sequenced was PBMCs or T cells enriched from blood (not recorded which). The CDR3 protein: CASSWGQYNEQFF. The bases read TGTGCCAGCAGCTGGGGACAGTACAATGAGCAGTTCTTC.